These 24 T cell receptor beta chains originate from one sample sequenced in a study of cytomegalovirus exposure and HLA in healthy donors. The primer mix had 60 Vbeta and 13 Jbeta primers. Here immunoSEQ multiplex PCR was the method, and the copy in TCRdb shows in-frame clones only, minus some. The profile shows approximately 140,000 clones, roughly four fifths of them singletons. Sequencing was performed on PBMCs. The receptors stem from a human donor in good health.

This clone was seen a few times. This chain connects TRBV14 to TRBJ1-4; a weak D match, TRBD1 (6 bases). V was clipped by 3 bases and J by 8 bases, with 13 bases between them. Germline V lookup: CDR1 SGHDN, CDR2 FVKESK. The CDR3 totals 14 residues. CDR3 sequence reads: CASSHRGGDEKLFF. The DNA of the CDR3 is TGTGCCAGCAGCCATCGGGGGGGCGACGAAAAACTGTTTTTT.

The V and J genes are TRBV7-2 and TRBJ1-1; 10 nucleotides align to TRBD1. Trimming at V came to 5 bases and at J to 0 bases, leaving 6 bases not matched to a gene. The germline V gene has CDR1 SGHTA and CDR2 FQGNSA. The CDR3 sequence is 16 residues long. This CDR3 reads CASSTGQGGMNTEAFF. The CDR3 DNA reads as TGTGCCAGCAGCACAGGACAGGGGGGCATGAACACTGAAGCTTTCTTT.

The rearrangement links TRBV28 to TRBJ2-7; no definite D call. The V gene's germline CDR1 is MDHEN and CDR2 SYDVKM. The length of the CDR3 is 14 residues. The V end was cut by 8 bases, the J end by 3 bases, with 17 bases between. Here the CDR3 DNA reads TGTGCCAGCGGTCTCGAGGTCTCTGGCTACGAGCAGTACTTC. It is translated as CASGLEVSGYEQYF.

V and J are TRBV4-1 and TRBJ1-6; 7 bases map to TRBD1. Trimming removed 0 bases from V and 9 bases from J; junction bases left unmatched: 5. The CDR3 is made up of 15 amino acids. Per germline, CDR1 MGHRA and CDR2 YSYEKL. This chain's CDR3 is CASSQDSTGISPLHF. The CDR3, as DNA: TGCGCCAGCAGCCAAGACTCGACAGGGATTTCACCCCTCCACTTT.

The V gene is TRBV10-3, the J gene TRBJ1-1, with D perhaps TRBD1 (6 bases). The V gene lost 6 bases and the J gene lost 4 bases, with 12 bases spanning the gap. CDR3 length: 13 residues. The V gene's germline CDR1 is ENHRY and CDR2 SYGVKD. CDR3: CAISPQGGTEAFF. The DNA for the CDR3 is TGTGCCATCAGCCCACAGGGTGGCACTGAAGCTTTCTTT.

The chain links TRBV11-2 to TRBJ2-2; D may be TRBD2 (5 bases). V lost 1 base to trimming and J lost 4 bases, with 7 bases between them. The CDR3 loop spans 14 amino acids. CDR1 is SGHAT and CDR2 is FQNNGV in the germline V gene. The CDR3 is CASSLVRGTGELFF. CDR3 nucleotides: TGTGCCAGCAGCTTAGTTCGGGGCACCGGGGAGCTGTTTTTT.

The chain carries TRBV6-1 and TRBJ2-5; 7 positions match TRBD1. Germline V gene data show CDR1 as MNHNS and CDR2 as SASEGT. The CDR3 is 14 amino acids. Trimming at V came to 4 bases and at J to 1 base, leaving 3 bases not matched to a gene. The CDR3 spells CASSGPGGQETQYF. The CDR3 region has the DNA TGTGCCAGCAGTGGACCAGGGGGCCAAGAGACCCAGTACTTC.

The chain joins TRBV25-1 to TRBJ2-7, with 7 positions matching TRBD1. V lost 3 bases, J lost 0 bases, and 5 bases stayed unmatched. CDR1 MGHDK and CDR2 SYGVNS come from the germline V gene. The CDR3 runs to 15 residues. CDR3 nucleotide sequence: TGTGCCAGCAGTGATTACAGGGGTACCTCCTACGAGCAGTACTTC. As protein: CASSDYRGTSYEQYF.

This clone has a handful of counts. The chain recombines TRBV7-3 with TRBJ2-1, with D possibly TRBD2 on 6 matching bases. V was pared by 2 bases and J by 10 bases, with 9 bases between. The CDR3 spans 12 residues. Germline V gene sequence: CDR1 SGHTA, CDR2 FQGTGA. In nucleotides, the CDR3 is TGTGCCAGCAGCTTACTGGGGGGAGAGCAGTTCTTC. Encoded protein: CASSLLGGEQFF.

This clone is a singleton in its sample. CDR3 region: CASWRDGYNEQFF. The CDR3 DNA reads as TGTGCCAGTTGGCGGGATGGCTACAATGAGCAGTTCTTC. This rearrangement joins TRBV6-6 to TRBJ2-1, with D possibly being TRBD2 (6 bases). The CDR3 covers 13 residues. Germline V CDR1 and CDR2: MNHNY, SVGAGI (reference sequence). The V end lost 9 bases, the J end lost 3 bases, and 12 bases lay between the germline ends.

The rearrangement joins TRBV15 to TRBJ1-6, with a weak D call TRBD1 (5 bases). Trimming removed 0 bases from V and 7 bases from J, with 13 bases in between. CDR3 length equals 16 residues. Germline CDR1 and CDR2: LNHNV and YYDKDF (reference sequence). The CDR3 region is CATSRDWGGPNSPLHF. The CDR3 nucleotides read TGTGCCACCAGCAGAGATTGGGGCGGACCAAATTCACCCCTCCACTTT.

The chain couples TRBV5-6 to TRBJ2-3; 7 bases line up with TRBD2. After removal of 0 bases from V and 2 bases from J, the junction contained 6 bases not matched to a gene. Germline CDR1 reads SGHDT; CDR2 reads YYEEEE. This CDR3 comprises 16 residues. The CDR3 protein is CASSLVLAEITDTQYF. CDR3 DNA sequence: TGTGCCAGCAGCTTGGTGCTAGCGGAAATCACAGATACGCAGTATTTT.

The chain is built from TRBV5-1 and TRBJ2-3; a weak D match, TRBD1 (6 bases). This CDR3 has 13 amino acids. The germline gives CDR1 SGHRS, CDR2 YFSETQ. V was cut by 0 bases and J by 6 bases, with 8 bases left in between. CDR3: CASSLGGPDTQYF. The CDR3 bases are TGCGCCAGCAGCTTGGGGGGGCCCGATACGCAGTATTTT. Variable domain in full (rest from reference TRBV5-1 and TRBJ2-3): KAGVTQTPRYLIKTRGQQVTLSCSPISGHRSVSWYQQTPGQGLQFLFEYFSETQRNKGNFPGRFSGRQFSNSRSEMNVSTLELGDSALYLCASSLGGPDTQYFGPGTRLTVL.

This clone appeared once. The rearrangement links TRBV7-9 to TRBJ2-5; D gene ambiguous. V lost 3 bases and J 0 bases, leaving 11 bases between the germline ends. In germline, CDR1 is SEHNR, CDR2 FQNEAQ (reference sequence). The CDR3 is made up of 15 amino acids. The CDR3 DNA is TGTGCCAGCAGCTTCTTACTTCTTTACCAAGAGACCCAGTACTTC. As protein: CASSFLLLYQETQYF.

This chain joins TRBV29-1 and TRBJ1-4; a possible D gene is TRBD1 (6 bases). This CDR3 region has 12 residues. V lost 5 bases and J lost 5, with 9 bases in between. Germline CDR1 reads SQVTM; CDR2 reads ANQGSEA. CDR3: CSVIQGNEKLFF. CDR3 bases: TGCAGCGTTATACAGGGAAATGAAAAACTGTTTTTT. Full variable domain (missing parts from reference TRBV29-1 and TRBJ1-4): SAVISQKPSRDICQRGTSLTIQCQVDSQVTMMFWYRQQPGQSLTLIATANQGSEATYESGFVIDKFPISRPNLTFSTLTVSNMSPEDSSIYLCSVIQGNEKLFFGSGTQLSVL.

V usage is TRBV7-2 and J usage is TRBJ2-1; TRBD2 matches at 8 bases. The CDR3 loop spans 14 amino acids. Germline trimming cut 5 bases from V and 7 bases from J; bases unmatched to any gene: 7. Germline V gene lookup returns CDR1 SGHTA and CDR2 FQGNSA. This CDR3 reads CASSMGLVSNEQFF. In nucleotides, the CDR3 is TGTGCCAGCAGCATGGGACTAGTGAGTAATGAGCAGTTCTTC. The whole variable domain, filled in from reference TRBV7-2 and TRBJ2-1, reads GAGVSQSPSNKVTEKGKDVELRCDPISGHTALYWYRQSLGQGLEFLIYFQGNSAPDKSGLPSDRFSAERTGGSVSTLTIQRTQQEDSAVYLCASSMGLVSNEQFFGPGTRLTVL.

A few counts support this clone. V usage is TRBV28 and J usage is TRBJ2-3; 10 bases match TRBD2. The CDR3 has 14 amino acids. V shed 3 bases, J shed 8 bases, and the junction held 5 bases outside the gene matches. In germline, CDR1 is MDHEN, CDR2 SYDVKM. CDR3 in amino acids: CASSFERGGPTQYF. CDR3 in DNA: TGTGCCAGCAGTTTTGAGCGGGGGGGCCCTACGCAGTATTTT.

This clone has only a few counts. The V and J genes are TRBV7-8 and TRBJ2-7; D may be TRBD1 (5 bases). The V end lost 0 bases, the J end lost 3 bases, and 15 bases lay between the germline ends. This CDR3 spans 16 amino acids. Germline loops: CDR1 SGHVS, CDR2 FQNEAQ. In DNA, the CDR3 is TGTGCCAGCAGCTTAGCGTCAGGGTTAACGGGCTACGAGCAGTACTTC. Translation gives CASSLASGLTGYEQYF.

The rearrangement joins TRBV11-3 to TRBJ2-7; 9 bases are a match to TRBD2. This CDR3 is 13 amino acids long. Losses at the gene ends were 3 bases for V and 7 bases for J; bases not matched to a gene: 4. Germline V gives CDR1 SGHNT, CDR2 YENEEA. CDR3 nucleotide sequence: TGTGCCAGCAGCTTTAGCGGGAGAGGAGAGCAGTACTTC. Amino acid sequence: CASSFSGRGEQYF.

This clone was seen a single time. This chain joins TRBV7-9 and TRBJ2-3, with TRBD2 matching over 11 bases. The CDR3 spans 15 residues. V trimming: 5 bases; J trimming: 4 bases; junction bases outside the gene matches: 5. Germline V gives CDR1 SEHNR, CDR2 FQNEAQ (reference sequence). The CDR3 nucleotides read TGTGCCAGCAGCCTAATAGCGGGAGGGGCAGATACGCAGTATTTT. Protein product: CASSLIAGGADTQYF.

The chain links TRBV30 to TRBJ1-2; D ambiguous. Germline-derived CDR1 and CDR2 are GTSNPN and SVGIG (reference sequence). Trimming removed 3 bases at V and 8 bases at J, with 10 bases between. This CDR3 region has 11 residues. Here the CDR3 DNA reads TGTGCCTGGAGCGGAGGCGGAGGCTACACCTTC. The encoded protein is CAWSGGGGYTF.

The chain has TRBV18 and TRBJ2-3; maybe TRBD2 (6 bases). The CDR3 loop spans 13 amino acids. V was trimmed by 3 bases and J by 6 bases, leaving 10 bases between them. The V gene's germline CDR1 is KGHSH and CDR2 LQKENI. The CDR3 loop reads CASSPTRRDTQYF. CDR3 nucleotides: TGTGCCAGCTCACCGACTAGGAGGGATACGCAGTATTTT.

The V gene is TRBV9, the J gene TRBJ2-1; D remains ambiguous. Germline V CDR1 and CDR2: SGDLS, YYNGEE. The CDR3 spans 10 residues. Trimming took 7 bases from V and 6 from J, leaving 5 bases between them. CDR3 DNA sequence: TGTGCCAGCTCCGGCAATGAGCAGTTCTTC. It specifies CASSGNEQFF.

The CDR3 DNA reads as TGTGCCACCAGCAGAGAAGGGAGTGGTTACGAGCAGTACTTC. Amino acids: CATSREGSGYEQYF. V and J are TRBV15 and TRBJ2-7, with TRBD2 as a possible D gene (5 bases). There are 14 residues in the CDR3. Between the trimmed V and J ends, which lost 0 bases and 4 bases, there was a span of 10 bases. Germline V CDR1 and CDR2: LNHNV, YYDKDF (reference sequence).